This T cell receptor (beta chain) originates from a study of human T cells and chemical hapten exposure (TCRdb year 2021). About the study as a whole: For sensitization, 2% DPC in acetone was applied to a 2 cm by 2 cm area of upper inner arm skin. Libraries were pooled for sequencing, and variation in per-sample TCR yields was attributed mainly to small differences in library volumes within the pool. Patients additionally received weekly therapeutic DPC doses to the scalp throughout the approximately 25-week study period. Patch testing was performed on the upper back with Finn chambers containing 0.01% DPC, and the patch tests were scored after 6 days according to International Contact Dermatitis Research Group standards. Blood for TCR sequencing was provided by twenty-nine alopecia patients at one to four time points (pre-sensitization, 2, 6 and 24 weeks). Blood was sampled from patients pre-sensitization (week 0) and at 2, 6 and about 24 weeks after DPC sensitization. This study followed changes in the peripheral blood TCR repertoire in vivo during primary and secondary sensitization of alopecia patients to the hapten diphenylcyclopropenone (DPC). Most of the patients in the cohort were female, and the cohort covered alopecia areata with under or over 50% scalp involvement, alopecia totalis and alopecia universalis.

Receptor libraries were prepared by RACE. The sequencing machine was a NextSeq 500. During library preparation, unique molecular identifiers were attached to individual cDNA molecules so that TCRs could be counted quantitatively and reproducibly. Both TCR alpha and TCR beta chains were sequenced from each blood RNA sample. The study's own analysis went as follows. A median of approximately 96,000 TCRs per sample was observed, with a range of about 23,224 to 750,000. The Decombinator software suite was used to annotate V, J and CDR3 in the TCR reads. To make PS versus PT1 abundance plots, every sample was subsampled to the same number of TCRs (28,000). TCRs were defined as expanded if absent before sensitization and observed at least eight times at the 2-week time point. Clones were called with MiXCR by TCRdb after fastp trimmed the public reads at Q25, and only in-frame beta chains were retained. Here each entry gathers all rows of one CDR3 protein and keeps the most common genes and DNA. TCRdb, rather than the study authors, made the V and J calls. The sample records 65,000 to 70,000 distinct CDR3 sequences, approximately 11% of which are singletons. Over 4% of the sample belongs to the ten largest clones.

The time point label for this specimen denotes: pre-sensitization, week 0. The treatment or condition label for this specimen denotes: therapeutic diphenylcyclopropenone sensitization with weekly scalp DPC. At every patch-test visit, the blood draw took place before the patch test was put on. To be eligible, patients had to be aged 18 to 70, diagnosed with alopecia and judged suitable for DPC therapy, while pregnant patients were excluded. Total RNA was extracted from unfractionated whole blood collected in Tempus Blood RNA tubes. The research as a whole found: No change with DPC sensitization was found in the number of TCRs above 1 in 1000 frequency, and no evidence of global repertoire structure alterations was found. Repeated subsampling changed both the strength of the expansion versus patch-test correlation and the threshold at which the correlation became significant. Significantly more large CDR3 similarity clusters were formed by expanded TCRs than by pre-sensitization or healthy control sets, consistent with antigen-driven responses. Patch test score correlated positively with the number of PT1 expanded TCRs, reaching significance at thresholds 8, 16 and 32 but not at 4. All patients had alopecia, a presumed autoimmune disease, so their immune response might differ from that of healthy individuals.

The sample holds many counts of this clonotype. What this receptor recognizes is not known. Base-call qualities are not available, and no considerably larger clone is one nucleotide away. Sequenced material: whole blood, taken in connection with sensitization to the hapten diphenylcyclopropenone (DPC). The receptor comes from a woman in her 50s with alopecia areata. Some clones in this sample may be carry-over from other donors' samples.

The encoded CDR3 is CASSQTGDEQYF. In nucleotides, the sequence is TGTGCCAGCAGCCAGACAGGGGACGAGCAGTACTTC. The sequence links TRBV7-9 to TRBJ2-7, and 8 junction bases match TRBD1. The CDR3, from cysteine to phenylalanine, totals 12 residues. Just the 36-base CDR3 DNA is kept, in frame starting at base 1. V loses 5 bases at its end and J loses 5 bases; junction bases beyond the gene matches: 2. CDR1 and CDR2, looked up from the germline V gene (reference sequence), are SEHNR and FQNEAQ.